Following are 27 T cell receptor beta chains from one sample sequenced in a study of Ad26.COV2.S vaccination and SARS-CoV-2 variants. TCRdb's table, derived via immunoSEQ multiplex PCR, lists solely in-frame clones and lacks some. The table includes over 400,000 clones, over 80% detected once. Treatment meaning: about 20 received Ad26.COV2.S at low or high dose, single or two shots; about 5 received placebo; per-sample allocation not given. Repertoires come from day 63 after the first vaccine or placebo injection. The sequenced sample was peripheral blood, obtained in a trial of Ad26.COV2.S vaccine versus placebo. The receptor source for this set is a person aged 18 to 65 who received the Ad26.COV2.S COVID-19 vaccine or a placebo.

The chain employs TRBV7-6 and TRBJ1-2; D uncertain. Trimming pared 1 base from V and 4 bases from J, leaving 10 bases between. The CDR3 runs 14 residues. Germline CDR1 reads SGHVS; CDR2 reads FNYEAQ. CDR3 region: CASSLGVSSYGYTF. The CDR3 DNA follows: TGTGCCAGCAGCTTAGGGGTCAGCAGCTATGGCTACACCTTC.

The V call is TRBV3-1 (or the pseudogene TRBV3-2), the J call TRBJ2-7, with D perhaps TRBD1 (6 bases). The germline V gene has CDR1 LGHDT and CDR2 YNNKEL (reference sequence). CDR3 length: 15 amino acids. The V gene lost 2 bases and the J gene lost 2 bases, with 13 bases spanning the gap. The CDR3 coding sequence is TGTGCCAGCAGCCAACCGGACAGTGGGACCTACGAGCAGTACTTC. Residues: CASSQPDSGTYEQYF.

This chain links TRBV7-6 with TRBJ2-2; 7 nucleotides align to TRBD1. The V gene's germline CDR1 is SGHVS and CDR2 FNYEAQ. V was pared by 2 bases and J by 2 bases, with 14 bases of the junction left unmatched. CDR3 length equals 19 residues. CDR3 sequence reads: CASSLPLAKDRVNTGELFF. The CDR3 DNA follows: TGTGCCAGCAGCTTACCCTTAGCGAAAGACAGGGTAAACACCGGGGAGCTGTTTTTT.

The chain links TRBV12-3 or TRBV12-4 to TRBJ2-1; perhaps TRBD2 as D (5 bases). V was clipped by 3 bases and J by 10 bases, with 7 bases between them. This CDR3 contains 11 residues. For the CDR3, the DNA is TGTGCCAGCAGTTTTCGCGGGGAGCAGTTCTTC. Its translation is CASSFRGEQFF.

This chain uses TRBV2 with TRBJ2-7; a weak D match, TRBD1 (6 bases). Per germline, CDR1 SNHLY and CDR2 FYNNEI. The CDR3 runs to 14 residues. Trimming removed 5 bases from V and 4 bases from J, with 15 bases in between. The CDR3 loop reads CASSITGSPYEQYF. CDR3 sequence (DNA): TGTGCCAGCAGTATTACAGGGTCCCCATACGAGCAGTACTTC.

This chain uses TRBV2 with TRBJ1-2; maybe TRBD1 (5 bases). This CDR3 has 15 amino acids. The V end was cut by 5 bases, the J end by 8 bases, with 21 bases between. Germline assignment: CDR1 SNHLY and CDR2 FYNNEI. CDR3 coding DNA: TGTGCCAGCAGTATCGTCCGGGCCCCCCAGGGCGGCTACACCTTC. It translates to CASSIVRAPQGGYTF.

This sequence joins TRBV18 and TRBJ1-5; D uncertain. The V gene lost 5 bases and the J gene lost 7 bases, with 21 bases spanning the gap. Germline-derived CDR1 and CDR2 are KGHSH and LQKENI. CDR3 length: 16 residues. The DNA of the CDR3 is TGTGCCAGCTCAACACTAGAGATGTCCGCAAGACAGCCCCAGCATTTT. This gives the protein CASSTLEMSARQPQHF.

The chain links TRBV5-1 to TRBJ2-7, with D maybe TRBD1 (6 bases). This CDR3 is 14 amino acids long. Trimming removed 1 base at V and 5 bases at J, with 13 bases between. CDR1 SGHRS and CDR2 YFSETQ come from the germline V gene. The CDR3 DNA follows: TGCGCCAGCAGCTTGAGGGGGAAACCTCACGAGCAGTACTTC. Residues: CASSLRGKPHEQYF.

The chain links TRBV28 to TRBJ1-3; unclear D gene. The V gene lost 6 bases and the J gene lost 5 bases, with 14 bases spanning the gap. This CDR3 is 14 amino acids long. The germline gives CDR1 MDHEN, CDR2 SYDVKM. CDR3 sequence (DNA): TGTGCCAGCAGCCCCGGTGGGGTCAGAAACACCATATATTTT. Residues: CASSPGGVRNTIYF. The complete variable domain, with remaining parts taken from reference TRBV28 and TRBJ1-3, reads DVKVTQSSRYLVKRTGEKVFLECVQDMDHENMFWYRQDPGLGLRLIYFSYDVKMKEKGDIPEGYSVSREKKERFSLILESASTNQTSMYLCASSPGGVRNTIYFGEGSWLTVV.

This clone was seen a single time. This chain joins TRBV25-1 and TRBJ2-7; D is uncertain. Germline CDR1 MGHDK, CDR2 SYGVNS. V lost 6 bases, J lost 3 bases, and 6 bases lay in between. The CDR3 length is 11 residues. CDR3: CASRPIYEQYF. CDR3 bases: TGTGCCAGCAGGCCGATCTACGAGCAGTACTTC.

The CDR3 DNA is TGTGCCAGCAGTTTATCTTGGTTGAACACCGGGGAGCTGTTTTTT. It specifies CASSLSWLNTGELFF. This sequence joins TRBV27 and TRBJ2-2, with D uncertain. Germline V gene lookup returns CDR1 MNHEY and CDR2 SMNVEV (reference sequence). Trimming stripped 0 bases from V and 1 base from J, with 6 bases between. The CDR3 is 15 amino acids.

The chain carries TRBV28 and TRBJ2-7; TRBD1 is a possible D gene (5 bases). The germline CDR1 and CDR2 sequences are MDHEN and SYDVKM. Trimming stripped 7 bases from V and 3 bases from J, with 10 bases between. The length of the CDR3 is 12 residues. The CDR3 DNA reads TGTGCCAGCAAGGGGCAGGGCTACGAGCAGTACTTC. Protein sequence: CASKGQGYEQYF.

The chain links TRBV7-9 to TRBJ1-4; D gene unclear. Germline loops: CDR1 SEHNR, CDR2 FQNEAQ (reference sequence). The CDR3 covers 17 residues. Trimming stripped 3 bases from V and 0 bases from J, with 14 bases between. The CDR3 protein is CASSFSGSFSTNEKLFF. CDR3 in DNA: TGTGCCAGCAGCTTCTCCGGGTCATTCTCAACTAATGAAAAACTGTTTTTT.

V gene TRBV27 combines with J gene TRBJ1-2; D is undetermined. The germline gives CDR1 MNHEY, CDR2 SMNVEV (reference sequence). There are 13 residues in the CDR3. V lost 6 bases and J 4 bases, leaving 12 bases between the germline ends. Here the CDR3 DNA reads TGTGCCAGCAGGAGGTACGGATCCTATGGCTACACCTTC. This translates into CASRRYGSYGYTF.

The gene calls are TRBV3-1 (or the pseudogene TRBV3-2) and TRBJ2-5; D is perhaps TRBD2 (7 bases). V lost 3 bases to trimming and J lost 1 base, with 12 bases between them. The CDR3 totals 15 residues. Per germline, CDR1 LGHDT and CDR2 YNNKEL (reference sequence). The DNA for the CDR3 is TGTGCCAGCAGCCAGGCGGGGGCAACCCAAGAGACCCAGTACTTC. Its translation: CASSQAGATQETQYF.

V is TRBV7-7 and J is TRBJ2-3, with D hard to call. Deletions cut 5 bases from V and 2 bases from J, with 8 bases between. The CDR3 length is 13 residues. Germline V gives CDR1 SSHAT, CDR2 FNYEAQ (reference sequence). Here the CDR3 reads CASSPINTDTQYF. In DNA form, the CDR3 reads TGTGCCAGCAGCCCCATTAACACAGATACGCAGTATTTT.

Worth noting for this clone: Other DNA sequences in the same sample also yield this CDR3. The chain uses TRBV7-9 and TRBJ2-7; D may be TRBD2 (6 bases). The CDR3 has 13 residues. Trimming left V 5 bases short and J 0 bases short, with 8 bases between. Germline lookup yields CDR1 SEHNR and CDR2 FQNEAQ (reference sequence). CDR3 bases: TGTGCCAGCAGCCCCGGGGGCTCCTACGAGCAGTACTTC. This sequence encodes CASSPGGSYEQYF.

This chain connects TRBV5-6 to TRBJ2-3; no reliable D call. Germline loops: CDR1 SGHDT, CDR2 YYEEEE. V was shortened by 0 bases and J by 7 bases, with 12 bases between the two germline ends. The CDR3 has 14 residues. This CDR3 reads CASSLDLAGYTQYF. DNA of the CDR3: TGTGCCAGCAGCTTGGACCTCGCCGGGTATACGCAGTATTTT.

This chain connects TRBV7-2 to TRBJ2-5, with D possibly matching TRBD1 (6 bases). Germline V gives CDR1 SGHTA, CDR2 FQGNSA. Between the trimmed V and J ends, which lost 5 bases and 4 bases, there was a span of 20 bases. This CDR3 has 16 amino acids. CDR3 nucleotide sequence: TGTGCCAGCAGCCCCCCTCCCCTAGGGGGTGGAGAGACCCAGTACTTC. This encodes CASSPPPLGGGETQYF.

The genes are TRBV7-9 and TRBJ1-3; D is perhaps TRBD1 (5 bases). Trimming stripped 1 base from V and 2 bases from J, with 9 bases between. There are 15 residues in the CDR3. Germline V gene data show CDR1 as SEHNR and CDR2 as FQNEAQ (reference sequence). As DNA, the CDR3 is TGTGCCAGCAGCTTAGTCGGGACCACTGGAAACACCATATATTTT. It codes for CASSLVGTTGNTIYF.

The chain is built from TRBV19 and TRBJ2-7; possibly TRBD1 or TRBD2 for D (6 bases each). Germline V CDR1 and CDR2: LNHDA, SQIVND (reference sequence). V shed 5 bases and J shed 5 bases, with 19 bases lying between them. The CDR3 has 15 amino acids. The CDR3 here is CASSRLGGHSDEQYF. CDR3 coding DNA: TGTGCCAGTAGTCGGCTGGGGGGACATTCGGACGAGCAGTACTTC.

The chain has TRBV5-6 and TRBJ1-6; 10 bases match TRBD1. Germline V gene lookup returns CDR1 SGHDT and CDR2 YYEEEE. The length of the CDR3 is 14 residues. J gave up 11 bases and V 4 bases, and 6 bases lay outside the gene matches. CDR3 bases: TGTGCCAGCAGCCCGACAGGGGGCTGGACACCCCTCCACTTT. Translation gives CASSPTGGWTPLHF.

In DNA, the CDR3 is TGTGCCAGCAGTTACTCCGCCAGGATGGGGTACGAGCAGTACTTC. This translates into CASSYSARMGYEQYF. The chain has TRBV6-6 and TRBJ2-7; unclear D gene. This CDR3 is built from 15 residues. Germline loops: CDR1 MNHNY, CDR2 SVGAGI (reference sequence). Trimming removed 0 bases at V and 4 bases at J, with 13 bases between.

V gene TRBV19 combines with J gene TRBJ2-5; TRBD1 is a possible D gene (6 bases). The CDR3 extends over 15 amino acids. From germline, CDR1 is LNHDA and CDR2 SQIVND (reference sequence). Trimming took 2 bases from V and 5 from J, leaving 15 bases between them. The CDR3 region is CASSILGAVSETQYF. The DNA of the CDR3 is TGTGCCAGTAGTATACTGGGGGCCGTATCGGAGACCCAGTACTTC.

V and J are TRBV19 and TRBJ2-5; 10 bases line up with TRBD2. The CDR3 extends over 16 amino acids. Germline values: CDR1 LNHDA, CDR2 SQIVND (reference sequence). The V segment lost 0 bases and the J segment 5 bases; nucleotides outside the gene matches: 6. The chain's CDR3 is CASSIEQRGGRETQYF. The CDR3 nucleotides are TGTGCCAGTAGTATAGAGCAGCGGGGGGGCCGTGAGACCCAGTACTTC.

This chain joins TRBV6-5 and TRBJ2-1; no clear D gene. The germline CDR1 and CDR2 sequences are MNHEY and SVGAGI. CDR3 length: 12 amino acids. V lost 11 bases, J lost 9 bases, and 17 bases lay in between. CDR3 loop: CAGSRARGEQFF. Written as DNA, the CDR3 is TGTGCCGGATCTAGGGCGCGAGGTGAGCAGTTCTTC.

CDR3 sequence (DNA): TGTGCCAGCAGCGCAACAGGGGTTGGGAACACTGAAGCTTTCTTT. This gives the protein CASSATGVGNTEAFF. The rearrangement links TRBV9 to TRBJ1-1; 7 bases line up with TRBD1. The CDR3 runs to 15 residues. Germline V CDR1 and CDR2: SGDLS, YYNGEE. J lost 1 base, V lost 3 bases, and 6 bases had no gene match.